The clone carrying this TCR beta chain was seen once. Its specificity is unknown. Within the ViraFEST assay, antigen-specific CD4+ T cells underwent expansion with viral peptide pools prior to sequencing. The culture ran for around nine days, and then CD4+ T cells were isolated. Two-dose BNT162b2 or mRNA-1273 vaccination was given to participants. Researchers reported culturing 2 million to 2.5 million PBMC in each well, adding around 9.6 IU/ml IL-2 and 10 ug/ml peptides. Half the medium was swapped for IL-2 medium on days 3 and 7. CDR1 is MNHEY and CDR2 is SVGAGI in the germline V gene. With 8 bases clipped from V and 4 bases from J, the junction kept 8 bases outside the gene matches. The CDR3 contains 15 residues. This sample stems from a study of vaccination effects on CD4 cells after COVID-19. Study in general: It was a median of 72 days after the second dose that post-vaccine samples were obtained. Study outcomes and limitations: Nearly all vaccine-induced clones in healthy recipients recognized only SARS-CoV-2.

Profiled with immunoSEQ multiplex PCR; TCRdb holds only in-frame clones, not every one. Altogether 24,000 or so clones are present, almost 70% being singletons, with the ten largest covering 7% to 10%. The chain recombines TRBV6-5 with TRBJ1-2; TRBD1 aligns across 12 bases. The sequencing used CD4+ T cells from PBMCs cultured with SARS-CoV-2 spike peptides, collected after COVID-19 vaccination. This sequence was found in a human donor who received a COVID-19 vaccine. The CDR3 region is CASRGTGGFLYGYTF. CDR3 bases: TGTGCCAGCCGAGGGACAGGGGGCTTCCTCTATGGCTACACCTTC.